This T cell receptor (beta chain) comes out of a study of T-cell reconstitution after alpha-beta-depleted transplantation in children. Germline-derived CDR1 and CDR2 are SGHRS and YFSETQ. Deletions cut 1 base from V and 1 base from J, with 14 bases between. The CDR3 runs to 17 residues. Researchers prepared the TCRbeta library using unique molecular identifiers, the study reports. MiXCR was run by TCRdb on the PCR reads, yielding one entry per CDR3 protein. Of 400,000 to 500,000 distinct CDR3 sequences in the sample, about a tenth were seen once. Material: PBMCs from the stem cell graft donor, obtained from the stem cell graft. The TCR originated in a human donor who donated a stem cell graft to a child with acute myeloid leukemia. The V gene is TRBV5-1, the J gene TRBJ2-2; TRBD2 might be the D (5 bases). The CDR3 DNA sequence: TGCGCCAGCAGCTTGCTCCCGGGATCCCAGAACACCGGGGAGCTGTTTTTT. It codes for CASSLLPGSQNTGELFF. The variable domain in full, completed from reference TRBV5-1 and TRBJ2-2, reads KAGVTQTPRYLIKTRGQQVTLSCSPISGHRSVSWYQQTPGQGLQFLFEYFSETQRNKGNFPGRFSGRQFSNSRSEMNVSTLELGDSALYLCASSLLPGSQNTGELFFGEGSRLTVL.